This passage covers 10 T cell receptor beta chains from one sample sequenced in a study of spatial heterogeneity in lung cancer. Specified time point: sample taken at primary tumor resection. TCRdb analysed the 5' RACE reads with MiXCR anew, one entry per CDR3 protein. The sample contains 20,000 to 30,000 distinct CDR3 sequences, about 4.7% of which appear only once. Sequenced here: PBMCs, sampled at surgery. The receptors come from a male donor with early-stage non-small cell lung cancer.

This clonotype was seen many times. CDR3 bases: TGTGCCAGCAGCTCTACGACAGCCTATGGTAGCTACACCTTC. It translates to CASSSTTAYGSYTF. The chain uses TRBV7-8 and TRBJ1-2, with D maybe TRBD1 (5 bases). The CDR3 extends over 14 amino acids. V lost 4 bases and J lost 9, with 18 bases in between. CDR1 and CDR2 from the germline V gene are SGHVS and FQNEAQ.

This clonotype was seen a handful of times. The gene calls are TRBV28 and TRBJ1-6; D is undetermined. The CDR3 is made up of 13 amino acids. Germline CDR1 is MDHEN and CDR2 is SYDVKM. V was trimmed by 5 bases and J by 14 bases, leaving 16 bases between them. The CDR3 loop reads CASSPPGVLALHF. CDR3 DNA sequence: TGTGCCAGCAGTCCACCGGGCGTTTTGGCCCTCCACTTT.

This clonotype was seen many times. This chain joins TRBV7-9 and TRBJ1-1, with 7 bases matching TRBD1. The V and J ends lost 4 bases and 0 bases, in that order; junction bases with no gene match: 8. This CDR3 has 16 amino acids. CDR1 SEHNR and CDR2 FQNEAQ come from the germline V gene (reference sequence). The CDR3 nucleotides are TGTGCCAGCAGCTCGCGAGGACAGGTTCTGAACACTGAAGCTTTCTTT. Encoded protein: CASSSRGQVLNTEAFF.

This clonotype was counted many times. The chain couples TRBV6-5 to TRBJ1-1; D ambiguous. This CDR3 spans 12 amino acids. V lost 2 bases and J 3 bases, leaving 4 bases between the germline ends. Germline loops: CDR1 MNHEY, CDR2 SVGAGI. The CDR3 DNA reads TGTGCCAGCAGTTACCGAGACACTGAAGCTTTCTTT. It is translated as CASSYRDTEAFF.

This clonotype was detected many times. The rearrangement links TRBV20-1 to TRBJ1-5; 7 nucleotides agree with TRBD1. Germline CDR1 DFQATT, CDR2 SNEGSKA (reference sequence). This CDR3 is 14 amino acids long. Trimming removed 6 bases from V and 2 bases from J; junction bases left unmatched: 7. DNA of the CDR3: TGCAGTGCCGCCCGGACAGGTGGCAATCAGCCCCAGCATTTT. Protein sequence: CSAARTGGNQPQHF.

About this clonotype: One base away lies a much larger clone, so this may be a sequencing read error. CDR3 in DNA: TGTGCCAGCAACCGAACGGTGGGCTCCTACGAGCAGTACTTC. This sequence encodes CASNRTVGSYEQYF. The chain recombines TRBV6-2 or TRBV6-3 with TRBJ2-7, with D hard to call. The length of the CDR3 is 14 residues. Germline V gene lookup returns CDR1 MNHEY and CDR2 SVGEGT. V was clipped by 7 bases and J by 0 bases, with 13 bases between them.

This clonotype was seen repeatedly, ten times or more. V and J are TRBV2 and TRBJ2-5, with D possibly being TRBD1 (7 bases). The germline V and J ends were trimmed by 8 bases and 0 bases, with 16 bases remaining between them. This CDR3 comprises 15 residues. Germline lookup yields CDR1 SNHLY and CDR2 FYNNEI. The CDR3 nucleotides are TGTGCCAGCGGGGGGTCCGGGACAGACCAAGAGACCCAGTACTTC. It translates to CASGGSGTDQETQYF.

This clonotype has a count of ten or more. V is TRBV29-1 and J is TRBJ2-7; D is perhaps TRBD1 (7 bases). The CDR3 has 16 amino acids. Per germline, CDR1 SQVTM and CDR2 ANQGSEA. Trimming stripped 4 bases from V and 2 bases from J, with 21 bases between. Here the CDR3 reads CSVVGQSQGGTYEQYF. DNA for the CDR3: TGCAGCGTTGTAGGCCAGTCCCAGGGGGGAACCTACGAGCAGTACTTC.

Ten or more counts support this clonotype. This chain links TRBV11-2 with TRBJ2-2, with TRBD1 identical over 8 bases. The length of the CDR3 is 16 residues. V lost 3 bases and J lost 6; bases outside the gene matches: 9. Germline V gene sequence: CDR1 SGHAT, CDR2 FQNNGV. The DNA of the CDR3 is TGTGCCAGCAGCTTTAGGTCAGGGGGCTCGCCCGGGGAGCTGTTTTTT. Translated, it gives CASSFRSGGSPGELFF.

The chain joins TRBV20-1 to TRBJ2-5; the D gene is possibly TRBD2 (6 bases). The germline V gene encodes CDR1 DFQATT and CDR2 SNEGSKA (reference sequence). The CDR3 runs to 13 residues. Trimming took off 5 bases at V and 2 bases at J, with 12 bases between the two ends. This CDR3 is CSARLDRQETQYF. CDR3 in DNA: TGCAGTGCTCGACTAGATCGACAAGAGACCCAGTACTTC.